Following are 18 T cell receptor beta chains from one sample sequenced in a study of a mutant IDH1 vaccine in newly diagnosed glioma. Only in-frame clones appear in the TCRdb table, and some are missing; sequencing was by immunoSEQ multiplex PCR. The repertoire holds 95,000 to 120,000 clones, with under 90% as singletons. These receptors are not linked to any known antigen. Time point given: week 11, during vaccination. Each dose of the vaccine consisted of 300 ug of mutant IDH1 20-mer peptide, with topical imiquimod. Material: PBMCs, obtained from a glioma patient whose treatment included an IDH1 peptide vaccine. Receptors originate from a woman between 50 and 59 years old with glioma.

This chain links TRBV4-1 with TRBJ1-1; 8 bases agree with TRBD1. Losses at the gene ends were 2 bases for V and 5 bases for J; bases not matched to a gene: 7. CDR1 is MGHRA, CDR2 YSYEKL, per germline. The CDR3 is made up of 15 amino acids. In DNA form, the CDR3 reads TGCGCCAGCAGCCAAAGACAGGGGATCGGGACTGAAGCTTTCTTT. It codes for CASSQRQGIGTEAFF.

The gene calls are TRBV5-4 and TRBJ2-7; TRBD2 agrees at 10 bases. Trimming cost V 4 bases and J 4 bases; bases outside gene matches: 8. The CDR3 length is 15 residues. CDR1 and CDR2 (germline): SGHNT, YYREEE (reference sequence). The CDR3 DNA reads TGTGCCAGCAGCCCGGAAGCTAGCGGGAGTTACGAGCAGTACTTC. Its translation: CASSPEASGSYEQYF.

This rearrangement joins TRBV5-1 to TRBJ2-7; either TRBD1 or TRBD2 may supply D (5 bases each). V was shortened by 0 bases and J by 2 bases, with 12 bases between the two germline ends. CDR1 is SGHRS, CDR2 YFSETQ, per germline. The CDR3 is made up of 15 amino acids. CDR3 DNA sequence: TGCGCCAGCAGCTTGGCGGGACGGACCACCTACGAGCAGTACTTC. Translation gives CASSLAGRTTYEQYF.

The gene calls are TRBV7-3 and TRBJ2-6; D perhaps matches TRBD1 (6 bases). Germline V gives CDR1 SGHTA, CDR2 FQGTGA. The length of the CDR3 is 16 residues. V was clipped by 5 bases and J by 4 bases, with 15 bases between them. CDR3 bases: TGTGCCAGCAGCCGTAGTGGGACACTAGGGGCCAACGTCCTGACTTTC. Its translation: CASSRSGTLGANVLTF.

The CDR3 DNA sequence: TGTGCCAGCAGCTTAGTGCGGAGCTCCTATAATTCACCCCTCCACTTT. As protein: CASSLVRSSYNSPLHF. V and J are TRBV11-2 and TRBJ1-6; D uncertain. Germline V gene sequence: CDR1 SGHAT, CDR2 FQNNGV. The CDR3 spans 16 residues. V lost 1 base, J lost 0 bases, and 7 bases lay in between. The variable domain in full, with the rest retrieved from reference TRBV11-2 and TRBJ1-6, is EAGVAQSPRYKIIEKRQSVAFWCNPISGHATLYWYQQILGQGPKLLIQFQNNGVVDDSQLPKDRFSAERLKGVDSTLKIQPAKLEDSAVYLCASSLVRSSYNSPLHFGNGTRLTVT.

The chain combines TRBV28 with TRBJ1-5; D remains ambiguous. Germline V gene lookup returns CDR1 MDHEN and CDR2 SYDVKM. This CDR3 region has 14 residues. V was pared by 6 bases and J by 0 bases, with 9 bases between. Here the CDR3 reads CASSLTDSNQPQHF. In DNA, the CDR3 is TGTGCCAGCAGCCTCACAGATAGCAATCAGCCCCAGCATTTT.

The chain joins TRBV4-2 to TRBJ1-4; D is unclear. Germline assignment: CDR1 LGHNA and CDR2 YNFKEQ. The ends were cut back, 0 bases at V and 0 bases at J, with 8 bases in the middle. CDR3 length equals 16 residues. CDR3 nucleotides: TGTGCCAGCAGCCAAGAGCCCGGAGCAACTAATGAAAAACTGTTTTTT. It translates to CASSQEPGATNEKLFF.

The chain carries TRBV5-1 and TRBJ2-2, with 7 bases matching TRBD1. The germline V gene has CDR1 SGHRS and CDR2 YFSETQ. The ends lost 6 bases at V and 3 bases at J; junction bases unmatched: 11. This CDR3 comprises 16 residues. The CDR3 region has the DNA TGCGCCAGCAACACTTCGGGACAGAGCCACACCGGGGAGCTGTTTTTT. Encoded protein: CASNTSGQSHTGELFF.

The chain recombines TRBV6-5 with TRBJ2-5; 13 positions match TRBD2. The J call may be incorrect, as the DNA end agrees better with TRBJ2-7. Germline CDR1 is MNHEY and CDR2 is SVGAGI. This CDR3 is built from 15 residues. This chain's CDR3 is CASSPGLAGANEQYF. CDR3 DNA sequence: TGTGCCAGCAGCCCCGGACTAGCGGGAGCCAACGAGCAGTACTTC.

This sequence joins TRBV6-5 and TRBJ1-1, with 9 bases fitting TRBD1. The CDR3 spans 15 residues. The V gene end was trimmed by 2 bases and the J gene end by 6 bases; junction bases not matched to a gene: 7. Germline CDR1 MNHEY, CDR2 SVGAGI. DNA of the CDR3: TGTGCCAGCAGTTACGCATGGGACAGGGAGTCTGAAGCTTTCTTT. It yields the protein CASSYAWDRESEAFF.

V gene TRBV5-4 combines with J gene TRBJ2-7; 14 positions agree with TRBD2. The CDR3 runs 16 residues. Germline V gives CDR1 SGHNT, CDR2 YYREEE (reference sequence). J gave up 4 bases and V 4 bases, and 7 bases lay outside the gene matches. This CDR3 is CASSPGLAGVGYEQYF. The CDR3 nucleotides are TGTGCCAGCAGCCCGGGACTAGCGGGAGTCGGATACGAGCAGTACTTC. Looking up the rest from reference TRBV5-4 and TRBJ2-7 gives the full variable domain: ETGVTQSPTHLIKTRGQQVTLRCSSQSGHNTVSWYQQALGQGPQFIFQYYREEENGRGNFPPRFSGLQFPNYSSELNVNALELDDSALYLCASSPGLAGVGYEQYFGPGTRLTVT.

The chain combines TRBV2 with TRBJ2-7, with 9 bases aligning to TRBD1. CDR1 and CDR2 (germline): SNHLY, FYNNEI. The CDR3 has 15 amino acids. V lost 5 bases, J lost 8 bases, and 13 bases stayed unmatched. This chain's CDR3 is CASSRDGGQGKKQYF. The CDR3 DNA is TGTGCCAGCAGTAGGGACGGGGGACAGGGTAAGAAGCAGTACTTC.

This chain links TRBV6-6 with TRBJ1-5; D is unresolved. Looked up from germline, CDR1 is MNHNY and CDR2 is SVGAGI (reference sequence). The CDR3 covers 14 residues. The V and J ends lost 0 bases and 3 bases respectively, with 6 bases between them. The DNA of the CDR3 is TGTGCCAGCAGTTACTCAGAAACCAATCAGCCCCAGCATTTT. Translated, it gives CASSYSETNQPQHF.

This sequence joins TRBV9 and TRBJ2-3; D remains ambiguous. Trimming shortened V by 3 bases and J by 5 bases, and 16 bases separated the two germline ends. From germline, CDR1 is SGDLS and CDR2 YYNGEE. The CDR3 extends over 15 amino acids. The chain's CDR3 is CASSAPGRWVDTQYF. DNA of the CDR3: TGTGCCAGCAGCGCCCCGGGCCGTTGGGTAGATACGCAGTATTTT.

CDR3 sequence: CASLEFSGTDTQYF. Written as DNA, the CDR3 is TGTGCCAGCCTAGAGTTTAGCGGCACAGATACGCAGTATTTT. This chain links TRBV28 with TRBJ2-3; D is perhaps TRBD2 (5 bases). The V end was cut by 8 bases, the J end by 1 base, with 13 bases between. This CDR3 spans 14 amino acids. Germline-derived CDR1 and CDR2 are MDHEN and SYDVKM.

In its sample, this clone was seen a few times. V gene TRBV28 combines with J gene TRBJ2-3, with TRBD1 identical over 9 bases. The CDR3 loop spans 15 amino acids. Germline values: CDR1 MDHEN, CDR2 SYDVKM. V lost 3 bases to trimming and J lost 3 bases; unmatched junction nucleotides: 4. CDR3 DNA: TGTGCCAGCAGTTTCGCTGGGACAGGGACAGATACGCAGTATTTT. Its translation is CASSFAGTGTDTQYF.

The V and J genes are TRBV2 and TRBJ2-7, with TRBD2 matching over 7 bases. Trimming cost V 6 bases and J 4 bases; bases outside gene matches: 15. Looked up from germline, CDR1 is SNHLY and CDR2 is FYNNEI. The CDR3 runs 16 residues. The CDR3 spells CASRGGIGLKRYEQYF. In nucleotides, the CDR3 is TGTGCCAGCAGGGGAGGGATCGGACTAAAGCGATACGAGCAGTACTTC.

V gene TRBV2 combines with J gene TRBJ1-4, with D maybe TRBD1 (5 bases). The CDR3 loop spans 15 amino acids. V was cut by 2 bases and J by 3 bases, with 10 bases left in between. Germline assignment: CDR1 SNHLY and CDR2 FYNNEI. Here the CDR3 reads CASSEMGQANEKLFF. CDR3 bases: TGTGCCAGCAGTGAAATGGGGCAGGCTAATGAAAAACTGTTTTTT.